The rows below give T cell receptor beta chains drawn from one sample of a study of blood T cell repertoires in COVID-19. Produced via immunoSEQ multiplex PCR; TCRdb's table is partial and in-frame only. The sample includes around 190,000 clones, 85% to 90% of them seen just once. Sequenced: peripheral blood. The receptors here all came from a man aged 65 to 85 with active or convalescent COVID-19. CDR3s include the opening cysteine and the closing phenylalanine or tryptophan. Each record gives: clone size, D gene, V gene, J gene, CDR3 DNA, CDR3 protein. A D gene is named only where the DNA matches it firmly. Not all rows give a size; the values are once, few, many and, for expanded clones, a class.

.	TRBD2	TRBV6-2/TRBV6-3	TRBJ2-7	TGTGCCAGCAGCCCAACAGACAGTGAAAGGGGGGTAGCGGGAGCTAGAGTATCCTACGAGCAGTACTTC	CASSPTDSERGVAGARVSYEQYF
.	TRBD1	TRBV18	TRBJ1-4	TGTGCCAGCTCAGCGACAGGGTCTAATGAAAAACTGTTTTTT	CASSATGSNEKLFF
.	TRBD1	TRBV27	TRBJ2-3	TGTGCCAGCAGTCCGCGACAGGGGCTTGTGGATACGCAGTATTTT	CASSPRQGLVDTQYF
.	.	TRBV25-1	TRBJ1-1	TGTGCCAGCCTTGACAGGCCCAAACAAAACACTGAAGCTTTCTTT	CASLDRPKQNTEAFF
.	TRBD2	TRBV28	TRBJ2-1	TGTGCCAGCAGAGATCCTGCTAGCGGGAACTACAATGAGCAGTTCTTC	CASRDPASGNYNEQFF
.	.	TRBV4-3	TRBJ1-2	TGCGCCAGCAGCCAAGATTACAGGGTGGTTGGCTACACCTTC	CASSQDYRVVGYTF
.	.	TRBV7-2	TRBJ2-2	TGTGCCAGCAGCTTCCAAACTAACACCGGGGAGCTGTTTTTT	CASSFQTNTGELFF
few	TRBD2	TRBV7-6	TRBJ2-1	TGTGCCAGCAGCTTAGATGTAGCGTCCCGGACTAGCTCCTACAATGAGCAGTTCTTC	CASSLDVASRTSSYNEQFF
.	.	TRBV3-1/TRBV3-2	TRBJ2-5	TGTGCCAGCAGCCAATGGGAGAAGGAGACCCAGTACTTC	CASSQWEKETQYF
.	.	TRBV18	TRBJ1-5	TGTGCCAGCTCACCACAAGCTGGGGGCGGTCAGCCCCAGCATTTT	CASSPQAGGGQPQHF
.	TRBD1	TRBV6-5	TRBJ1-5	TGTGCCAGCAGCCGGACAGGGTTTGGTCAGCCCCAGCATTTT	CASSRTGFGQPQHF
.	.	TRBV5-5	TRBJ2-2	TGTGCCAGCAGCTTGGGGCCGAACACCGGGGAGCTGTTTTTT	CASSLGPNTGELFF
.	TRBD1	TRBV15	TRBJ2-7	TGTGCCACCAGCAGAGGGGGGACAGGGTCCGAGCAGTACTTC	CATSRGGTGSEQYF